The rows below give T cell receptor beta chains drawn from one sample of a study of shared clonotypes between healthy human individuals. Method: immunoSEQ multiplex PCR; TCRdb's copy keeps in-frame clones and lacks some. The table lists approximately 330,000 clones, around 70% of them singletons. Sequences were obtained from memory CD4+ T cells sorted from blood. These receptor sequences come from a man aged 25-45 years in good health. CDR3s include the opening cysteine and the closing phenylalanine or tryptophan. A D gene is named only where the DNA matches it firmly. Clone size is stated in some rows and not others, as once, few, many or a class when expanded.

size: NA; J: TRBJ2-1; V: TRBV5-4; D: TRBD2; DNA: TGTGCCAGCAGCTCCACTAGCGCCAACAATGAGCAGTTCTTC; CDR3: CASSSTSANNEQFF
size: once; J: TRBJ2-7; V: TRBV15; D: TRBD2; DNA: TGTGCCACCAGCGGGTTGACTAGCGGGAGTGTATACGAGCAGTACTTC; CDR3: CATSGLTSGSVYEQYF
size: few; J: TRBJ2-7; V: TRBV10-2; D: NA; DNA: TGCGCCGCCCGGCGCGGCTGGGGCGAGCAGTACTTC; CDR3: CAARRGWGEQYF
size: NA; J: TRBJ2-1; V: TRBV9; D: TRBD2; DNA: TGTGCCAGCAGCGTATTCATGAGTGAGCTAGCGGTGAATGAGCAGTTCTTC; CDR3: CASSVFMSELAVNEQFF
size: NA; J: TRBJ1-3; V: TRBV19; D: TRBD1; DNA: TGTGCCAGTAGGAGACAGGGGGACTATGGAAACACCATATATTTT; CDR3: CASRRQGDYGNTIYF
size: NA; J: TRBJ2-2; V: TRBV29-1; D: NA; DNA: TGCAGCGTTACGGGACTCCTCACCGGGGAGCTGTTTTTT; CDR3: CSVTGLLTGELFF
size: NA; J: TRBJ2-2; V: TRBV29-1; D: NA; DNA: TGCAGCGTTGATCAGGGGGGGATCACCGGGGAGCTGTTTTTT; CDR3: CSVDQGGITGELFF
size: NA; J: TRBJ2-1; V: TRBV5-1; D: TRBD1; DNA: TGCGCCAGCAGCTTCGGCGGACAGGGTAACGATGAGCAGTTCTTC; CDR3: CASSFGGQGNDEQFF
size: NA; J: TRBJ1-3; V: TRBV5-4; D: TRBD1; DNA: TGTGCCAGCAGCTCGACAGGGATTGGAAACACCATATATTTT; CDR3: CASSSTGIGNTIYF
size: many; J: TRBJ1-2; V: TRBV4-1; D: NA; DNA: TGCGCCAGCAGCCAAGATCCGGGTTCGGGTGGCTACACCTTC; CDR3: CASSQDPGSGGYTF
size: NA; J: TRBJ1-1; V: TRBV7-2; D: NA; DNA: TGTGCCAGCAGCTTAGGTCAGTGGGGGGAAGCTTTCTTT; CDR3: CASSLGQWGEAFF
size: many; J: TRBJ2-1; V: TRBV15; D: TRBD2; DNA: TGTGCCACCAGCACTTATACTAGCGGGAGAACCAATGAGCAGTTCTTC; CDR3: CATSTYTSGRTNEQFF
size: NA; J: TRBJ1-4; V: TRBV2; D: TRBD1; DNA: TGTGCCAGCAGACAGGGGGCGGCTAATGAAAAACTGTTTTTT; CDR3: CASRQGAANEKLFF
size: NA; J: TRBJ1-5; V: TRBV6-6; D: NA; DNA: TGTGCCAGCAGTTACTCGGGTTACAATCAGCCCCAGCATTTT; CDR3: CASSYSGYNQPQHF
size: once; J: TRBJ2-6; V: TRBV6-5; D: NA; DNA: TGTGCCAGCAGTCCAGGGGCCAACGTCCTGACTTTC; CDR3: CASSPGANVLTF
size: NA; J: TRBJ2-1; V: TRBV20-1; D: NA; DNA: TGCAGTGCTAGATTGGTCCAGGGCTCATTCTTC; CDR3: CSARLVQGSFF
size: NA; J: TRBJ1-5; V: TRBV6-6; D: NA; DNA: TGTGCCAGCAGTGATTCGGGAGGAGGAAAACCCCAGCATTTT; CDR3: CASSDSGGGKPQHF
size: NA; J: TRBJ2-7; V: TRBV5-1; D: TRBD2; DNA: TGCGCCAGCAGCACGGGACTAGCGGGACCCCTCCTAGAGCAGTACTTC; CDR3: CASSTGLAGPLLEQYF
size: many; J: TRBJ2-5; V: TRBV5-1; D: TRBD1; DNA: TGCGCCAGCAGCTTGGGTGGGACAGGGATATTGGAAGAGACCCAGTACTTC; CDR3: CASSLGGTGILEETQYF
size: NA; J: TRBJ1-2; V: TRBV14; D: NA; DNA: TGTGCCAGCAGCCAAGCCCCGAGGGGTGGCTACACCTTC; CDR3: CASSQAPRGGYTF
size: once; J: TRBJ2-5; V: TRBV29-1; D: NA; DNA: TGCAGCGTTGTCCCCTTAGGGGAGACCCAGTACTTC; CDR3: CSVVPLGETQYF
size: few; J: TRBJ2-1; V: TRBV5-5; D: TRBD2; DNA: TGTGCCAGCAGCTTTGACCTCGGGGGGACTCACTATTCTAATGAGCAGTTCTTC; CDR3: CASSFDLGGTHYSNEQFF
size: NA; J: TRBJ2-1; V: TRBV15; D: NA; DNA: TGTGCCACCAGCAGAGATTTCTCTGGCGGTTTGGGGAATGAGCAGTTCTTC; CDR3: CATSRDFSGGLGNEQFF
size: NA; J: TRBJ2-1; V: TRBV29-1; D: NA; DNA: TGCAGCGTTGGCGAGACAGGCGACTACAATGAGCAGTTCTTC; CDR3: CSVGETGDYNEQFF
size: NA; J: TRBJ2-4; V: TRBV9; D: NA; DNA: TGTGCCAGCAGCGGGCTACGGGGAAACATTCAGTACTTC; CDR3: CASSGLRGNIQYF
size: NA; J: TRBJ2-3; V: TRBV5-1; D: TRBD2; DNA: TGCGCCAGCAGCATAGGACTAGCGGAGAGCACAGATACGCAGTATTTT; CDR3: CASSIGLAESTDTQYF
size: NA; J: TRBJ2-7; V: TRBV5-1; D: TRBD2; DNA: TGCGCCAGCAGCTTGGGTGCGGGAGGGCCGGGAGAGCAGTACTTC; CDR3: CASSLGAGGPGEQYF
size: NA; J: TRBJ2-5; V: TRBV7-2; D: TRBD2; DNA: TGTGCCAGCAGCTACTTCGGGGGAGGGGAGACCCAGTACTTC; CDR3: CASSYFGGGETQYF
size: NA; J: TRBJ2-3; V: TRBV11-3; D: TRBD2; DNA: TGTGCCAGCAGCTTAGATAGCGGGAGCACAGATACGCAGTATTTT; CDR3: CASSLDSGSTDTQYF
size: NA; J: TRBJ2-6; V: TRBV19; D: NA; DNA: TGTGCCAGTAGTAACGGCAACTCTGGGGCCAACGTCCTGACTTTC; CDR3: CASSNGNSGANVLTF
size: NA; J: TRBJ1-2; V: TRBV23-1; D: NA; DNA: TGCGCCAGCAGTCATAGACAGCCGACTAACTATGGCTACACCTTC; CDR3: CASSHRQPTNYGYTF
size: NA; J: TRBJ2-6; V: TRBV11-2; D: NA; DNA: TGTGCCAGCAGCTTAGGGGAAACTGGGGCCAACGTCCTGACTTTC; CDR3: CASSLGETGANVLTF
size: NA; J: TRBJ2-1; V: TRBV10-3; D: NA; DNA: TGTGCCACCTCCCTTGCCTACAATGAGCAGTTCTTC; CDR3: CATSLAYNEQFF
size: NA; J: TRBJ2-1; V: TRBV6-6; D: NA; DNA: TGTGCCAGCAGTTACTTATCGGGGGTCTACAATGAGCAGTTCTTC; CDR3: CASSYLSGVYNEQFF
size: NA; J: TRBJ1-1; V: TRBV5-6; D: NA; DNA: TGTGCCAGCAGCCTCTCGGGACCTAACACTGAAGCTTTCTTT; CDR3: CASSLSGPNTEAFF
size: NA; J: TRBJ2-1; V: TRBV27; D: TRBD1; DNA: TGTGCCAGCAGTTTTAGTATGGACAGGGTTAATGAGCAGTTCTTC; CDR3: CASSFSMDRVNEQFF
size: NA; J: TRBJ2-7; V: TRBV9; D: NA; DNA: TGTGCCAGCAGCGTTACTCAGGGGACGGGCGAGCAGTACTTC; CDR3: CASSVTQGTGEQYF
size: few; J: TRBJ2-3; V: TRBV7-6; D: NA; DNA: TGTGCCAGCAGCTCGAGGGTCAGCGGAAAATTAAGCACAGATACGCAGTATTTT; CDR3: CASSSRVSGKLSTDTQYF
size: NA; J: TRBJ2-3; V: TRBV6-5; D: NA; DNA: TGTGCCAGCAGTTACTTCTCGGGGGCGGGGTCAGATACGCAGTATTTT; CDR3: CASSYFSGAGSDTQYF
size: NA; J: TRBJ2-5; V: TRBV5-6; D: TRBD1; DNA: TGTGCCAGCAGCTTGATCAGGGGGGAGACCCAGTACTTC; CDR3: CASSLIRGETQYF
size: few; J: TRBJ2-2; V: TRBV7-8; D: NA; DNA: TGTGCCATCCAGTCGTTGAATAAGCAGACCGGGGAGCTGTTTTTT; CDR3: CAIQSLNKQTGELFF
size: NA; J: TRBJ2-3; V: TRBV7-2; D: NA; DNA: TGTGCCAGCAGCTTAGTTGTCAGCACAGATACGCAGTATTTT; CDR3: CASSLVVSTDTQYF
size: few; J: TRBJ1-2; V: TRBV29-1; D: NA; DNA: TGCAGCGTTGAAGGAGGGTTCGGAGGCTACACCTTC; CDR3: CSVEGGFGGYTF
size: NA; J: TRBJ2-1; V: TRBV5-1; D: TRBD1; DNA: TGCGCCAGCAGCCCAGGACAGGGCCTGAATGAGCAGTTCTTC; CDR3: CASSPGQGLNEQFF
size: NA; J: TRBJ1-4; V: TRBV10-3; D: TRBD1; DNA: TGTGCCAGCCGACAGGGAGAGGAAAAACTGTTTTTT; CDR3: CASRQGEEKLFF